The 16 T cell receptor beta chains given below trace back to one sample, sequenced in a study of post-analysis software for immune sequencing data. Overall study results and limits: With TRBV5-6, TRBV5-1 and TRBV20-1 included, about five TRBV segments were more frequent in patients than in controls.

No cognate antigen is known for these TCRs. Incorporated into the TCR beta cDNA libraries were unique molecular identifiers, which served to reduce PCR and sequencing biases. TCRdb redid the calling of the PCR reads with MiXCR, one entry per CDR3 protein. The table includes about 540,000 distinct CDR3 sequences, 30% to 40% detected once. Sequenced input: blood. These TCRs come from a girl between 2 and 17 years old with multiple sclerosis.

This clonotype was detected a few times. J is TRBJ2-1 and V is TRBV20-1; D is undetermined. CDR3 length: 11 residues. The V end was cut by 6 bases, the J end by 7 bases, with 10 bases between. Germline V CDR1 and CDR2: DFQATT, SNEGSKA (reference sequence). The CDR3 sequence: CSAPFSNEQFF. Here the CDR3 DNA reads TGCAGTGCCCCTTTCTCGAATGAGCAGTTCTTC.

Note on this clonotype: Mismatch with germline at one junction end may stem from a read error. The chain employs TRBV29-1 and TRBJ1-2; 7 bases align to TRBD1. Germline V gene sequence: CDR1 SQVTM, CDR2 ANQGSEA. This CDR3 contains 13 residues. CDR3 sequence: CSVDPTGPYGYAF. DNA for the CDR3: TGCAGCGTTGACCCGACAGGGCCCTATGGCTACGCCTTC.

This chain joins TRBV5-1 and TRBJ1-1, with unresolved D. Trimming removed 0 bases from V and 0 bases from J, with 12 bases in between. Germline V lookup: CDR1 SGHRS, CDR2 YFSETQ. CDR3 length equals 16 residues. DNA of the CDR3: TGCGCCAGCAGCTTGGTGCCAGTTGATATGAACACTGAAGCTTTCTTT. Translating gives CASSLVPVDMNTEAFF.

This clonotype was picked up a small number of times. The CDR3 DNA reads TGTGCCAGCAGCCTAGTCCAGCATAGCGGGGGGACGGGGGAGACCCAGTACTTC. Encoded protein: CASSLVQHSGGTGETQYF. The chain employs TRBV7-2 and TRBJ2-7, with 10 bases fitting TRBD2. The J call may be incorrect, as the DNA end agrees better with TRBJ2-5. This CDR3 is 18 amino acids long. Germline CDR1 is SGHTA and CDR2 is FQGNSA.

The chain uses TRBV29-1 and TRBJ2-1; no clear D. V gave up 3 bases and J gave up 10 bases, with 13 bases separating them. Germline loops: CDR1 SQVTM, CDR2 ANQGSEA. The CDR3 is 12 amino acids. This CDR3 is CSVDPGDQEQFF. CDR3 nucleotides: TGCAGCGTTGACCCGGGCGACCAGGAGCAGTTCTTC.

The chain joins TRBV29-1 to TRBJ2-4, with D possibly being TRBD2 (6 bases). The CDR3 is made up of 11 amino acids. The V end was cut by 6 bases, the J end by 15 bases, with 18 bases between. The germline V gene has CDR1 SQVTM and CDR2 ANQGSEA. The CDR3: CSVHGGLVRYF. The CDR3 DNA is TGCAGCGTCCACGGAGGGCTAGTCCGGTACTTC.

This clonotype has only a few counts. The chain carries TRBV7-9 and TRBJ2-5, with unresolved D. Germline V gene lookup returns CDR1 SEHNR and CDR2 FQNEAQ (reference sequence). Trimming stripped 5 bases from V and 1 base from J, with 11 bases between. The CDR3 runs to 14 residues. The CDR3 sequence is CASSPVASQETQYF. Here the CDR3 DNA reads TGTGCCAGCAGCCCAGTGGCTTCCCAAGAGACCCAGTACTTC.

This chain connects TRBV4-2 to TRBJ2-2; 9 nucleotides line up with TRBD2. CDR1 LGHNA and CDR2 YNFKEQ come from the germline V gene. V was clipped by 0 bases and J by 2 bases; unmatched bases: 13. The CDR3 consists of 20 residues. This chain's CDR3 is CASSQDMIIAGVGNTGELFF. The CDR3 bases are TGTGCCAGCAGCCAAGATATGATCATAGCGGGGGTGGGTAACACCGGGGAGCTGTTTTTT.

V is TRBV3-1 and J is TRBJ2-1, with 9 bases fitting TRBD2. The CDR3 runs 18 residues. Per germline, CDR1 LGHDT and CDR2 YNNKEL (reference sequence). V gave up 4 bases and J gave up 0 bases; unmatched junction bases: 10. The CDR3 here is CASSLALLAGSSYNEQFF. The CDR3 DNA reads as TGTGCCAGCAGCCTTGCCCTTCTAGCGGGGAGCTCCTACAATGAGCAGTTCTTC.

This chain uses TRBV7-3 with TRBJ2-7; 12 bases line up with TRBD2. V was pared by 4 bases and J by 5 bases, with 3 bases of the junction left unmatched. Germline assignment: CDR1 SGHTA and CDR2 FQGTGA. This CDR3 is 14 amino acids long. Here the CDR3 DNA reads TGTGCCAGCAGCTATCTAGCGGGGGGGCACGAGCAGTACTTC. It specifies CASSYLAGGHEQYF.

This chain joins TRBV6-1 and TRBJ2-4, with D perhaps matching TRBD1 (5 bases). This CDR3 contains 14 residues. Between the trimmed V and J ends, which lost 6 bases and 13 bases, there was a span of 22 bases. Per germline, CDR1 MNHNS and CDR2 SASEGT. CDR3 bases: TGTGCCAGCAGCCCATCAAGGGGAAAAGGGAAGCAGTACTTC. Amino acids: CASSPSRGKGKQYF.

A word on this clonotype: The junction and the germline gene differ at one end; a read error may be behind it. The chain uses TRBV20-1 and TRBJ1-5; 7 bases line up with TRBD1. This CDR3 contains 14 residues. The germline V gene encodes CDR1 DFQATT and CDR2 SNEGSKA (reference sequence). In DNA form, the CDR3 reads TGCAGTGCTTTCTCGGACAGGCCTAATCGGCCCCAGCATTTT. This translates into CSAFSDRPNRPQHF.

The V gene is TRBV20-1, the J gene TRBJ1-2, with TRBD1 identical over 7 bases. In germline, CDR1 is DFQATT, CDR2 SNEGSKA (reference sequence). This CDR3 spans 15 amino acids. After removal of 4 bases from V and 3 bases from J, the junction contained 11 bases not matched to a gene. In nucleotides, the CDR3 is TGCAGTGCTACTAGAGGACAGGACGGAGACTATGGCTACACCTTC. It is translated as CSATRGQDGDYGYTF.

In this sample, this clonotype turned up a few times. The chain is built from TRBV6-1 and TRBJ2-1; no clear D gene. Deletions cut 2 bases from V and 3 bases from J, with 11 bases between. There are 15 residues in the CDR3. Germline assignment: CDR1 MNHNS and CDR2 SASEGT. The CDR3 spells CASSEMSEFYNEQFF. The CDR3 nucleotides are TGTGCCAGCAGTGAAATGTCCGAATTCTACAATGAGCAGTTCTTC.

This clonotype was seen a handful of times. The CDR3: CASSFLGSLTDTQYF. The CDR3, as DNA: TGCGCCAGCAGCTTTTTGGGGAGCTTGACAGATACGCAGTATTTT. The chain couples TRBV5-1 to TRBJ2-3, with D possibly TRBD2 on 5 matching bases. V lost 2 bases and J lost 3, with 13 bases in between. This CDR3 is built from 15 residues. Germline V gene data show CDR1 as SGHRS and CDR2 as YFSETQ. Filled out from reference TRBV5-1 and TRBJ2-3, the complete variable domain reads KAGVTQTPRYLIKTRGQQVTLSCSPISGHRSVSWYQQTPGQGLQFLFEYFSETQRNKGNFPGRFSGRQFSNSRSEMNVSTLELGDSALYLCASSFLGSLTDTQYFGPGTRLTVL.

This chain joins TRBV5-4 and TRBJ2-3, with 10 bases fitting TRBD2. The V gene's germline CDR1 is SGHNT and CDR2 YYREEE (reference sequence). The CDR3 extends over 15 amino acids. V dropped 4 bases and J dropped 6; count of bases not matched to a gene: 8. This CDR3 is CASSPSGGLGDTQYF. The CDR3 coding sequence is TGTGCCAGCAGCCCTAGCGGGGGATTAGGGGATACGCAGTATTTT.